This TCR beta chain was profiled in a study of PD-1 blockade in classical Hodgkin lymphoma. Findings and limits, study-wide: CD4+ TCR diversity, unlike CD8+, rose significantly by C4D1. Prior therapy or disease activity may underlie the repertoire differences, whose causes remain undefined.

The V gene's germline CDR1 is GTSNPN and CDR2 SVGIG (reference sequence). Deletions cut 5 bases from V and 5 bases from J, with 12 bases between. This CDR3 region has 12 residues. TCRdb's table, derived via immunoSEQ multiplex PCR, lists solely in-frame clones and lacks some. Of 100,000 to 130,000 clones listed, 70% to 90% are singletons. No patient escaped relapse after autologous stem cell transplantation, and brentuximab vedotin exposure varied. This clone was detected only once. Its antigen is unidentified. The material sequenced was peripheral blood mononuclear cells (PBMCs), taken before the second cycle of nivolumab. This chain uses TRBV30 with TRBJ1-1; no clear D. The sequence was obtained from a human donor with classical Hodgkin lymphoma. CDR3 amino acids: CAWELHWTEAFF. CDR3 sequence (DNA): TGTGCCTGGGAGTTACATTGGACTGAAGCTTTCTTT.